The text below deals with one T cell receptor beta chain. The data are from a study of blood T cell repertoires in COVID-19. Study as a whole: Samples representing acute and convalescent COVID-19 were sourced from the United States, Italy and Spain. T cells, B-cell-depleted T cells, or PBMCs supplied cDNA or gDNA.

Study processing details: Estimated nucleated cell counts came from reference gene primer amplification. Assay: immunoSEQ multiplex PCR; the TCRdb copy retains only in-frame clones and omits some. V and J calls and clone size are copied from that table; D and trimming were computed from the DNA. The repertoire holds about 210,000 clones, with about 92% as singletons. V was trimmed by 6 bases and J by 5 bases, leaving 8 bases between them. Germline V CDR1 and CDR2: MDHEN, SYDVKM. CDR3 length equals 13 residues. J is TRBJ1-6 and V is TRBV28, with D unresolved. The sequenced material came from peripheral blood. This clonotype originated in a man aged 25 to 40 with acute or convalescent COVID-19. CDR3 sequence: CASRVLNNSPLHF. Here the CDR3 DNA reads TGTGCCAGCAGGGTGCTAAATAATTCACCCCTCCACTTT.